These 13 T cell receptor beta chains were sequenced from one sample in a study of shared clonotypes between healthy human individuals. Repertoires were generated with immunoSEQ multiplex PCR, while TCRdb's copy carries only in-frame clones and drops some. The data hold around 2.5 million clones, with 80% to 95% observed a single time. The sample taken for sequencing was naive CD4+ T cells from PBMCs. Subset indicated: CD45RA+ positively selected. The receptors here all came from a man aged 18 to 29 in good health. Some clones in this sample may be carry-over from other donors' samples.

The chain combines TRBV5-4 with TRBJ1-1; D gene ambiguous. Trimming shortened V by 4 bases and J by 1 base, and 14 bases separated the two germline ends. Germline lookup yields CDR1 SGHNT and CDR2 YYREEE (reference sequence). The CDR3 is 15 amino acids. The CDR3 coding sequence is TGTGCCAGCAGCGCAACGGAAGGAGGGAACACTGAAGCTTTCTTT. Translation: CASSATEGGNTEAFF.

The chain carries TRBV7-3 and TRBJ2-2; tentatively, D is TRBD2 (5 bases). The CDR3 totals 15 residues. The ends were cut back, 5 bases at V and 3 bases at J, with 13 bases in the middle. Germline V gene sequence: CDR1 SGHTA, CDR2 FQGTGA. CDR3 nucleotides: TGTGCCAGCAGCCCTCAGCGGTGGGACACCGGGGAGCTGTTTTTT. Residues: CASSPQRWDTGELFF.

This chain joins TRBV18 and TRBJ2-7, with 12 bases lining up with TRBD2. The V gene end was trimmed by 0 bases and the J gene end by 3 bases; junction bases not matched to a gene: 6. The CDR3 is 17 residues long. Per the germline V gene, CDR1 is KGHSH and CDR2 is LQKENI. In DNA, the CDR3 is TGTGCCAGCTCACCACCGTCAGGACTAGCGGGATACTACGAGCAGTACTTC. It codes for CASSPPSGLAGYYEQYF.

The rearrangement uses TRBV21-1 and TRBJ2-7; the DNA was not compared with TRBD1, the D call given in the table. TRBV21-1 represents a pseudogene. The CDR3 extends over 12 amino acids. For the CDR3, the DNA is TGTGCCAGCAGCAAAAGGGGCAGGGCCACGTACTTC. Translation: CASSKRGRATYF.

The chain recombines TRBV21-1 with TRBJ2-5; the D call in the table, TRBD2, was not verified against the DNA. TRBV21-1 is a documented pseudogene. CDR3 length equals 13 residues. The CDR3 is CASSRDWQETQYF. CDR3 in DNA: TGTGCCAGCAGCAGGGACTGGCAAGAGACCCAGTACTTC.

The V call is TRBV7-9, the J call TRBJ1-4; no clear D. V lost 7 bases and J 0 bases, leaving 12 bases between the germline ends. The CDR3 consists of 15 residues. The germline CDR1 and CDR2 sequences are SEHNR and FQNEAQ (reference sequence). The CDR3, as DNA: TGTGCCAGCACCCCATTGTCCGCAACTAATGAAAAACTGTTTTTT. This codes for CASTPLSATNEKLFF.

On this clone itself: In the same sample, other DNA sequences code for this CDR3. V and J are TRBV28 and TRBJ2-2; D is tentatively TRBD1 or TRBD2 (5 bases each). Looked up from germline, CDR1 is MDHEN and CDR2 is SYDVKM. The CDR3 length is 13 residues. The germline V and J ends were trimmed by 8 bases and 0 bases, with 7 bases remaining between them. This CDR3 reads CASLGANTGELFF. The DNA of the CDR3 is TGTGCCAGCCTGGGGGCGAACACCGGGGAGCTGTTTTTT.

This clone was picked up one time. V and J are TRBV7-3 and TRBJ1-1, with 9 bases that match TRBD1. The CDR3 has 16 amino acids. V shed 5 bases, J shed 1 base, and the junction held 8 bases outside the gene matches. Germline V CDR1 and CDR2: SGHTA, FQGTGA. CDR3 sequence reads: CASSLLGTGRNTEAFF. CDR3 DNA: TGTGCCAGCAGCCTACTAGGGACAGGGAGGAACACTGAAGCTTTCTTT.

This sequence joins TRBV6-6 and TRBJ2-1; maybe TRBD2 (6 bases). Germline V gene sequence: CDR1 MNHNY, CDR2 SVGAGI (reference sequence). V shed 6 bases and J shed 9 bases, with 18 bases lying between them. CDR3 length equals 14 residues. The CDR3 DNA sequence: TGTGCCAGCAGCCAGGTTGGGGGGTCTGGTGAGCAGTTCTTC. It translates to CASSQVGGSGEQFF.

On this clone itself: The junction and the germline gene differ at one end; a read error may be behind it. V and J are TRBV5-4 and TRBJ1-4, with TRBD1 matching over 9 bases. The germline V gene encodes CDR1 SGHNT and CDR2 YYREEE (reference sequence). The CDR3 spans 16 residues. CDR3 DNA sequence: TGCGCCAGCAGCCACACCCCCGGGACAGGGAATGAAAAACTGTTTTTT. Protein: CASSHTPGTGNEKLFF.

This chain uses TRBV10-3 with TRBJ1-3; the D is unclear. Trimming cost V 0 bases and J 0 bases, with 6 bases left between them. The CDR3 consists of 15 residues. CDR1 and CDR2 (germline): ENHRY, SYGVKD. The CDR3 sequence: CAISESTFSGNTIYF. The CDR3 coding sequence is TGTGCCATCAGTGAGTCGACGTTCTCTGGAAACACCATATATTTT.

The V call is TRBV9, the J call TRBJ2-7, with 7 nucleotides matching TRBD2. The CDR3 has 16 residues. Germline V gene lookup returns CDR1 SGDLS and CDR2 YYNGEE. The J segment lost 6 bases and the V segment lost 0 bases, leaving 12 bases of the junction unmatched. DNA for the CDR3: TGTGCCAGCAGCGTAGAGGGAGGGCACCCAGGAGGCGAGCAGTACTTC. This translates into CASSVEGGHPGGEQYF. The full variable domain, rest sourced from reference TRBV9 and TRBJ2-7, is DSGVTQTPKHLITATGQRVTLRCSPRSGDLSVYWYQQSLDQGLQFLIQYYNGEERAKGNILERFSAQQFPDLHSELNLSSLELGDSALYFCASSVEGGHPGGEQYFGPGTRLTVT.

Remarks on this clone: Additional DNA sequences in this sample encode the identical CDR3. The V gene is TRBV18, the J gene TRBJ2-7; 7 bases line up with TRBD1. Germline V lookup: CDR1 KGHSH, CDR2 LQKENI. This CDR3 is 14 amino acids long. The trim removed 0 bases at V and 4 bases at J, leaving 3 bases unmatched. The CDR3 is CASSPPPGGYEQYF. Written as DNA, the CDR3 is TGTGCCAGCTCACCACCCCCAGGGGGTTACGAGCAGTACTTC.